These T cell receptor beta chains were read from a single sample in a study of blood T cell repertoires in COVID-19. The protocol was immunoSEQ multiplex PCR, while the TCRdb copy is restricted to in-frame clones and leaves out a portion. The repertoire includes 490,000 or so clones, approximately 91% of them detected once, and 7% to 10% sits in the top ten. Sequenced sample: PBMCs or T cells enriched from blood (not recorded which). All receptors derive from a woman aged 55-69 years who had recovered from COVID-19. The CDR3 runs from the conserved cysteine through the conserved F or W. Fields, in order: clone size, D gene, J gene, V gene, CDR3 length, CDR3 protein, CDR3 DNA. The D gene is left open where the match is weak. Clone sizes are given selectively: once, few, many, or a class where the clone is expanded.

>NA|TRBD2|TRBJ2-2|TRBV5-1|17
CASSLRLAGAGSGELFF
TGCGCCAGCAGCTTGCGACTAGCGGGGGCCGGGTCCGGGGAGCTGTTTTTT
>once|TRBD1|TRBJ1-6|TRBV18|14
CASSPGQGNSPLHF
TGTGCCAGCTCCCCGGGACAGGGTAATTCACCCCTCCACTTT
>NA|NA|TRBJ1-2|TRBV2|11
CASRQFYGYTF
TGTGCCAGCAGACAGTTTTATGGCTACACCTTC
>once|TRBD1|TRBJ1-1|TRBV6-5|11
CASRQGAEAFF
TGTGCCAGCAGACAGGGGGCTGAAGCTTTCTTT
>NA|NA|TRBJ1-2|TRBV24-1|13
CATSDSGRGGYTF
TGTGCCACCAGTGATTCAGGGCGGGGAGGCTACACCTTC
>NA|NA|TRBJ1-5|TRBV19|16
CASSMMGQGTGQPQHF
TGTGCCAGTAGTATGATGGGTCAGGGGACCGGTCAGCCCCAGCATTTT
>few|TRBD1|TRBJ2-3|TRBV5-6|14
CASSTDRGRDTQYF
TGTGCCAGCAGCACGGACAGGGGAAGAGATACGCAGTATTTT
>NA|NA|TRBJ1-1|TRBV3-1/TRBV3-2|14
CASSQAVANTEAFF
TGTGCCAGCAGCCAAGCAGTGGCGAACACTGAAGCTTTCTTT
>few|NA|TRBJ1-6|TRBV6-5|14
CASSYEAGVSPLHF
TGTGCCAGCAGTTACGAGGCAGGGGTTTCACCCCTCCACTTT
>NA|TRBD1|TRBJ1-3|TRBV11-2|15
CASSLTGNSGNTIYF
TGTGCCAGCAGCTTGACAGGGAACTCTGGAAACACCATATATTTT
>NA|TRBD1|TRBJ1-4|TRBV5-1|15
CASSPPGQANEKLFF
TGCGCCAGCAGCCCACCGGGACAGGCTAATGAAAAACTGTTTTTT
>NA|TRBD1|TRBJ1-1|TRBV6-5|13
CASRLQGGTEAFF
TGTGCCAGCAGGCTCCAGGGGGGCACTGAAGCTTTCTTT
>NA|NA|TRBJ1-2|TRBV6-6|14
CASSSAGSNYGYTF
TGTGCCAGCAGTTCGGCAGGCTCTAACTATGGCTACACCTTC
>NA|NA|TRBJ1-3|TRBV15|16
CATSSRWGEAGNTIYF
TGTGCCACCAGCTCCCGATGGGGGGAAGCTGGAAACACCATATATTTT
>NA|TRBD2|TRBJ2-1|TRBV6-5|14
CASKGGGARNEQFF
TGTGCCAGCAAGGGCGGGGGGGCGCGGAATGAGCAGTTCTTC
>NA|TRBD1|TRBJ1-6|TRBV19|16
CASSSPGQLLNSPLHF
TGTGCCAGTAGTTCCCCGGGACAGTTGCTTAATTCACCCCTCCACTTT
>NA|TRBD1|TRBJ2-2|TRBV29-1|13
CSVSRGSAGELFF
TGCAGCGTTTCCAGGGGGTCGGCCGGGGAGCTGTTTTTT
>NA|TRBD1|TRBJ2-2|TRBV3-1/TRBV3-2|15
CASSYRDRGTGELFF
TGTGCCAGCAGCTACCGGGACAGGGGAACCGGGGAGCTGTTTTTT
>once|TRBD1|TRBJ1-6|TRBV27|21
CASSLRPPTGLGFSYNSPLHF
TGTGCCAGCAGTTTACGCCCCCCGACAGGGTTGGGTTTTTCCTATAATTCACCCCTCCACTTT
>NA|NA|TRBJ2-1|TRBV6-5|13
CASSFDRLAEQFF
TGTGCCAGCAGTTTCGACCGATTAGCGGAGCAGTTCTTC
>NA|NA|TRBJ1-2|TRBV12-3/TRBV12-4|13
CASSFGVFYGYTF
TGTGCCAGCAGCTTCGGAGTTTTCTATGGCTACACCTTC
>NA|NA|TRBJ1-2|TRBV27|15
CASSLSPGQSYGYTF
TGTGCCAGCAGTTTATCGCCGGGACAATCCTATGGCTACACCTTC
>NA|TRBD1|TRBJ1-3|TRBV6-5|14
CASSPTGEINTIYF
TGTGCCAGCAGCCCAACAGGGGAAATAAACACCATATATTTT
>NA|NA|TRBJ1-5|TRBV30|13
CAWSVTDNQPQHF
TGTGCCTGGAGTGTGACAGATAATCAGCCCCAGCATTTT
>NA|NA|TRBJ2-1|TRBV6-6|10
CASSYLEQFF
TGTGCCAGCAGTTATCTCGAGCAGTTCTTC
>once|TRBD1|TRBJ1-2|TRBV27|13
CASSLRQGYGYTF
TGTGCCAGCAGTCTAAGACAGGGTTATGGCTACACCTTC
>few|TRBD1|TRBJ2-7|TRBV4-2|15
CASSLGTGAVYEQYF
TGTGCCAGCAGCCTTGGGACAGGGGCCGTCTACGAGCAGTACTTC
>NA|TRBD2|TRBJ2-1|TRBV2|15
CATEYASGGVDEQFF
TGTGCCACCGAATATGCTAGCGGGGGGGTCGATGAGCAGTTCTTC